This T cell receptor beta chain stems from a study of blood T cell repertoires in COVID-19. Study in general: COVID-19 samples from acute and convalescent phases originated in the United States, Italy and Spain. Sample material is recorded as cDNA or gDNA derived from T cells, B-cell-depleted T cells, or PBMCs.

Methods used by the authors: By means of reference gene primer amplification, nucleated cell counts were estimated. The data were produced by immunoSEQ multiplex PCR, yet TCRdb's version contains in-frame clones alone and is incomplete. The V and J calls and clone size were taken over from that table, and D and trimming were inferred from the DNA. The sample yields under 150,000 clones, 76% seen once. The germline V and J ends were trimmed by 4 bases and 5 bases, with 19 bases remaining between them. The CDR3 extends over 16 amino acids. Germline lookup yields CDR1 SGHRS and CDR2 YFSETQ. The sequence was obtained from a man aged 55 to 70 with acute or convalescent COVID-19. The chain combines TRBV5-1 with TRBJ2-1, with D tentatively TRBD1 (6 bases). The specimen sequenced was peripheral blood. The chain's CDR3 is CASSKQGGGYNNEQFF. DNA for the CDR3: TGCGCCAGCAGCAAACAAGGGGGTGGCTACAACAATGAGCAGTTCTTC.